This T cell receptor beta chain was identified in a study of blood T cell repertoires in COVID-19. Study background: Sites in the United States, Italy and Spain provided acute and convalescent COVID-19 samples. Nucleic acid was either cDNA or gDNA, and it came from T cells, B-cell-depleted T cells, or PBMCs.

From germline, CDR1 is SGHNT and CDR2 YYREEE (reference sequence). The V gene lost 7 bases and the J gene lost 0 bases, with 16 bases spanning the gap. The CDR3 consists of 15 residues. Assay: immunoSEQ multiplex PCR; the TCRdb copy retains only in-frame clones and omits some. The sample lists over 65,000 clones; roughly 88% were seen once. The specimen sequenced was peripheral blood. This TCR was sampled from a woman in her fifties or sixties with acute or convalescent COVID-19. The V call is TRBV5-4, the J call TRBJ1-1; the D is unclear. The CDR3 loop is CASGYGGQMNTEAFF. The CDR3 DNA follows: TGTGCCAGCGGCTATGGTGGGCAGATGAACACTGAAGCTTTCTTT.